The T cell receptor (beta chain) described here comes from a study of T cells in Graves' hyperthyroidism and ophthalmopathy. General study results and limits: Most expanded thyroid clonotypes above 0.001 also appeared in blood. Ophthalmopathy was model-predicted a median approximately 6.4 months pre-onset.

V dropped 3 bases and J dropped 3; count of bases not matched to a gene: 6. Germline V gene lookup returns CDR1 SGHRS and CDR2 YFSETQ. This CDR3 spans 14 amino acids. Amplification of TCR beta CDR3 regions was performed using RNA transcripts as template. In the first-round RT-PCR of the TCR CDR3, the HTBI primer set was used. MiXCR, run by TCRdb on the multiplex PCR reads, gives a single entry per CDR3 protein. The sample yields about 96,000 distinct CDR3 sequences, over 50% seen once. In this sample, this clonotype turned up many times. Its antigen remains unidentified. Uncontrolled infection, other autoimmune disease, pregnancy or lactation disqualified patients from enrolment. Roughly 10 ml of fresh peripheral blood supplied the PBMCs.

This clonotype originated in a woman in her thirties or forties with Graves' hyperthyroidism. Input material: blood. V gene TRBV5-1 combines with J gene TRBJ2-7, with 7 positions matching TRBD1. CDR3 loop: CASSSRTGNYEQYF. The DNA for the CDR3 is TGCGCCAGCAGCTCCCGGACAGGTAACTACGAGCAGTACTTC.